This record covers a single T cell receptor (beta chain). Its antigen is still unknown. These data come from a study of shared clonotypes between healthy human individuals. Profiling relied on immunoSEQ multiplex PCR, and the TCRdb table lists in-frame clones only, not all of them. Of roughly 110,000 clones listed, approximately 70% are singletons. This CDR3 has 14 amino acids. The V gene's germline CDR1 is LNHDA and CDR2 SQIVND (reference sequence). Study-level results: Limitation of the genetic and exposure-history diversity represented came from the few donors. Non-shared clonotypes had lower generation probabilities than those shared by all four donors. Richness estimates generally favored naive over memory subsets.

This chain links TRBV19 with TRBJ2-5; possibly TRBD1 for D (6 bases). The DNA end favors TRBJ2-7, so the J call may be wrong. This clonotype was sampled from a woman aged 25 to 39 in good health. Sequenced: memory CD8+ T cells sorted from blood. Subset reported: CD45RO+ cells pooled with CCR7-negative TemRA cells. The CDR3 DNA reads TGTGCCAGTAGTCTCCCCGGGACACCCTACGAGCAGTACTTC. Protein sequence: CASSLPGTPYEQYF.